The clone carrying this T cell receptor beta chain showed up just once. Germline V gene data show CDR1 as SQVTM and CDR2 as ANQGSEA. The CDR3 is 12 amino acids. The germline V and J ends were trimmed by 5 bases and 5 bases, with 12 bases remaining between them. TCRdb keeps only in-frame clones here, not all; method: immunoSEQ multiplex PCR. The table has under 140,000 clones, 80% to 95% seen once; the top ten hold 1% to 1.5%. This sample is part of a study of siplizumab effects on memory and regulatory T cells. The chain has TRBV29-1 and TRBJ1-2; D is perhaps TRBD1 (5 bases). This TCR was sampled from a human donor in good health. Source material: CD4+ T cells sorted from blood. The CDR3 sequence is CSVLVGEYGYTF. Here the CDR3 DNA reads TGCAGCGTTTTGGTAGGGGAGTATGGCTACACCTTC.